This T cell receptor (beta chain) stems from a study of early T cells in non-severe SARS-CoV-2 infection. Using its own MiXCR run on the 5' RACE reads, TCRdb lists one record per CDR3 protein. Among 35,000 to 45,000 distinct CDR3 sequences listed, about 5.7% were seen once. At least ten counts were recorded for this clonotype. CDR3 length equals 16 residues. The V gene end was trimmed by 5 bases and the J gene end by 5 bases; junction bases not matched to a gene: 6. Germline loops: CDR1 SGHAT, CDR2 FQNNGV. This TCR was sampled from an adult who was a healthcare worker with PCR-confirmed SARS-CoV-2 infection or an uninfected control (not recorded which). This chain uses TRBV11-2 with TRBJ2-1, with 13 bases identical to TRBD2. The specimen comprised whole blood, sampled at baseline. The CDR3 DNA reads as TGTGCCAGCAGCGTAAGACTAGCGGGGGGAGACAATGAGCAGTTCTTC. The encoded protein is CASSVRLAGGDNEQFF.